This T cell receptor (beta chain) was recorded in a study of OX40 agonist ivuxolimab in advanced cancers. As for the study in general: Patients treated during dose escalation were battling hepatocellular carcinoma, melanoma, renal cell or head and neck cancer. Participants could have had prior anti-PD-1, anti-PD-L1 or anti-CTLA-4 therapy, and about 37% had some. In three patients, partial responses were observed, one with hepatocellular carcinoma and two with cutaneous melanoma.

Generated by immunoSEQ multiplex PCR, the TCRdb table keeps only in-frame clones and is missing some. The sample consists of some 90,000 clones, just over 90% of them appearing once. The germline gives CDR1 SGHRS, CDR2 YFSETQ. The CDR3 covers 13 residues. V lost 7 bases, J lost 5 bases, and 10 bases lay in between. About this clone itself: Its antigen remains unknown.

Study findings and constraints: CD8+ T cells were the subset that, on average, had more expanded clones than CD4+.

The sample consisted of CD4+ or CD8+ T cells sorted from blood, taken in a trial of the OX40 agonist ivuxolimab. This clonotype was obtained from an adult with an advanced solid tumor such as melanoma, head and neck, liver or kidney cancer. The chain recombines TRBV5-1 with TRBJ1-6; perhaps TRBD1 as D (5 bases). The CDR3 loop reads CASARQNNSPLHF. CDR3 DNA: TGCGCCAGCGCTCGACAGAATAATTCACCCCTCCACTTT.